This T cell receptor (beta chain) was found in a study of blood T cell repertoires in COVID-19. Authors' methods: Amplification of reference gene primers provided the estimated nucleated cell counts. TCRdb keeps only in-frame clones here, not all; method: immunoSEQ multiplex PCR. That table is the source of V, J and clone size, and D and trimming were worked out from the DNA. The sample yields over 150,000 clones, 80% to 90% seen once. CDR1 and CDR2 from the germline V gene are MNHEY and SMNVEV (reference sequence). The CDR3 is made up of 10 amino acids. Between the trimmed V and J ends, which lost 4 bases and 7 bases, there was a span of 4 bases.

The genes are TRBV27 and TRBJ1-2, with no clear D. Sequencing input: peripheral blood. The TCR comes from a woman aged 80 or over with acute or convalescent COVID-19. CDR3 region: CASSSGGYTF. CDR3 nucleotides: TGTGCCAGCAGTTCCGGTGGCTACACCTTC.